The clone carrying this T cell receptor (beta chain) was detected a few times. The data originate from a study of blood T cell repertoires in COVID-19. Study background: Whether acute or convalescent, the COVID-19 samples came from the United States, Italy and Spain. From T cells, B-cell-depleted T cells, or PBMCs came the material, which was cDNA or gDNA.

In the original processing: For nucleated cells, counts were estimated from reference gene primer amplification. Measured with immunoSEQ multiplex PCR; TCRdb has only the in-frame clones, and not every one. V and J calls and clone size come straight from that table; D and trimming were deduced from the DNA. The table lists about 81,000 clones, less than 80% of them singletons. Germline CDR1 is PRHDT and CDR2 is FYEKMQ (reference sequence). This CDR3 region has 21 residues. J lost 10 bases, V lost 5 bases, and 30 bases had no gene match. The chain recombines TRBV13 with TRBJ2-1; 9 nucleotides align to TRBD1. The receptor comes from a woman aged 45-65 years with acute or convalescent COVID-19. Specimen: peripheral blood. The CDR3, as DNA: TGTGCCAGCAGCCCCAGCCGACCGGGACAGGGCCGCTCCACAGGTTTGGGAGAGCAGTTCTTC. It is translated as CASSPSRPGQGRSTGLGEQFF.